One sample yielded the 20 T cell receptor beta chains listed below, sequenced in a study of CD8+ T cells in alopecia areata. Reverse transcribed after extraction, RNA yielded cDNA as the sequencing template. Method: immunoSEQ multiplex PCR; TCRdb's copy keeps in-frame clones and lacks some. Here the sample spans 150,000 or so clones, about nine tenths being singletons. This specimen was CD8+ T cells sorted from blood, taken at week 0. The origin of the receptors is a human donor with alopecia areata.

This chain joins TRBV19 and TRBJ2-5; no reliable D call. The end of the DNA fits TRBJ2-7 better, so the J call may be wrong. The CDR3 length is 13 residues. The germline V gene encodes CDR1 LNHDA and CDR2 SQIVND (reference sequence). Here the CDR3 reads CASSIGSSYEQYF. The CDR3 DNA follows: TGTGCCAGTAGTATCGGCAGCTCCTACGAGCAGTACTTC.

The chain combines TRBV7-9 with TRBJ2-5; weak D call: TRBD1 (6 bases). V gave up 6 bases and J gave up 5 bases, with 16 bases separating them. Looked up from germline, CDR1 is SEHNR and CDR2 is FQNEAQ (reference sequence). The CDR3 is 14 residues long. CDR3 amino acids: CASRQVPGEETQYF. The CDR3 DNA is TGTGCCAGCAGGCAGGTCCCAGGGGAGGAGACCCAGTACTTC.

This chain connects TRBV29-1 to TRBJ2-3; TRBD2 might be the D (6 bases). V lost 7 bases and J lost 6, with 17 bases in between. Germline V CDR1 and CDR2: SQVTM, ANQGSEA. This CDR3 is 13 amino acids long. The CDR3 protein is CSAVGGAGDTQYF. CDR3 sequence (DNA): TGCAGCGCGGTCGGAGGGGCAGGGGATACGCAGTATTTT.

Only one count was recorded for this clone. The V and J genes are TRBV9 and TRBJ2-3; a weak D match, TRBD2 (5 bases). Per the germline V gene, CDR1 is SGDLS and CDR2 is YYNGEE. Between the trimmed V and J ends, which lost 0 bases and 5 bases, there was a span of 13 bases. There are 15 residues in the CDR3. The CDR3 sequence is CASSVDGRREDTQYF. The CDR3 region has the DNA TGTGCCAGCAGCGTAGATGGGAGACGGGAAGATACGCAGTATTTT.

The chain employs TRBV19 and TRBJ1-4, with D possibly TRBD1 on 6 matching bases. The CDR3 totals 20 residues. The germline V gene has CDR1 LNHDA and CDR2 SQIVND (reference sequence). V dropped 5 bases and J dropped 4 bases, with 29 bases sitting between them. This CDR3 reads CASSGFVEQGTQHGNEKLFF. The CDR3 DNA follows: TGTGCCAGTAGTGGGTTCGTGGAACAGGGCACCCAGCACGGTAATGAAAAACTGTTTTTT.

The chain carries TRBV6-1 and TRBJ2-1; possible D gene TRBD1, 5 bases. Germline V gene sequence: CDR1 MNHNS, CDR2 SASEGT. Trimming removed 3 bases at V and 0 bases at J, with 12 bases between. The CDR3 runs 16 residues. The CDR3: CASSDHRTSSYNEQFF. In DNA form, the CDR3 reads TGTGCCAGCAGTGATCACAGGACATCCTCCTACAATGAGCAGTTCTTC.

This clone was seen a handful of times. This chain's CDR3 is CASSQAIILNTEAFF. The DNA for the CDR3 is TGCGCCAGCAGCCAAGCTATAATTCTGAACACTGAAGCTTTCTTT. This rearrangement joins TRBV4-1 to TRBJ1-1; the D is unclear. The germline V gene has CDR1 MGHRA and CDR2 YSYEKL. The CDR3 totals 15 residues. The V end was cut by 1 base, the J end by 0 bases, with 9 bases between.

CDR3 in DNA: TGTGCCAGCAGTTACTTGACTGGGGGCAATGAGCAGTTCTTC. Amino acids: CASSYLTGGNEQFF. This chain joins TRBV6-5 and TRBJ2-1, with D perhaps given as TRBD1 or TRBD2 (5 bases each). With 1 base removed from V and 6 bases from J, the gap between germline ends came to 10 bases. Germline loops: CDR1 MNHEY, CDR2 SVGAGI. CDR3 size: 14 residues.

The V gene is TRBV4-1, the J gene TRBJ1-1; tentatively, D is TRBD1 (5 bases). The CDR3 is 12 residues long. Per germline, CDR1 MGHRA and CDR2 YSYEKL. V shed 4 bases and J shed 11 bases, with 14 bases lying between them. This chain's CDR3 is CASSPRGQVAFF. The CDR3 DNA reads TGCGCCAGCAGCCCCCGGGGCCAGGTGGCTTTCTTT.

This chain joins TRBV12-5 and TRBJ2-7; D may be TRBD2 (6 bases). The germline V and J ends were trimmed by 2 bases and 2 bases, with 10 bases remaining between them. This CDR3 contains 14 residues. CDR1 is LGHNT, CDR2 FRNRAP, per germline. In nucleotides, the CDR3 is TGTGCTAGTGGTTTGTCACTAGCCCCCTACGAGCAGTACTTC. Its translation is CASGLSLAPYEQYF.

The rearrangement joins TRBV5-6 to TRBJ2-7; TRBD1 matches at 10 bases. The CDR3 contains 16 residues. CDR1 and CDR2 from the germline V gene are SGHDT and YYEEEE. The V gene end was trimmed by 1 base and the J gene end by 5 bases; junction bases not matched to a gene: 9. The chain's CDR3 is CASSLSWGQGTHEQYF. In DNA, the CDR3 is TGTGCCAGCAGCTTGAGTTGGGGACAGGGGACCCACGAGCAGTACTTC.

The chain employs TRBV6-5 and TRBJ2-3; 10 positions agree with TRBD2. CDR1 is MNHEY and CDR2 is SVGAGI in the germline V gene. Germline trimming cut 8 bases from V and 5 bases from J; bases unmatched to any gene: 7. The CDR3 is 14 residues long. CDR3 sequence: CASCRASGRDTQYF. In DNA form, the CDR3 reads TGTGCCAGCTGTAGGGCTAGCGGGAGAGATACGCAGTATTTT.

The chain is built from TRBV29-1 and TRBJ2-1; possibly TRBD2 for D (5 bases). This CDR3 spans 13 amino acids. Germline values: CDR1 SQVTM, CDR2 ANQGSEA. V lost 4 bases to trimming and J lost 5 bases, with 12 bases between them. The CDR3 region has the DNA TGCAGCGTTGTGCCCGGGGTTAACAATGAGCAGTTCTTC. Translated: CSVVPGVNNEQFF.

The chain links TRBV21-1 to TRBJ1-2. TRBV21-1 is an annotated pseudogene. This CDR3 is built from 12 residues. CDR3: CASRGTHYGYTF. The CDR3 DNA reads TGTGCCAGCCGCGGGACCCACTATGGCTACACCTTC.

The rearrangement links TRBV5-4 to TRBJ2-3; perhaps TRBD1 as D (6 bases). The V gene's germline CDR1 is SGHNT and CDR2 YYREEE (reference sequence). The CDR3 spans 15 residues. V was shortened by 4 bases and J by 4 bases, with 16 bases between the two germline ends. The CDR3 reads CASSGEDQGPDTQYF. CDR3 coding DNA: TGTGCCAGCAGCGGAGAGGACCAGGGGCCAGATACGCAGTATTTT.

The V and J genes are TRBV29-1 and TRBJ2-7; 7 nucleotides match TRBD2. The V gene end was trimmed by 2 bases and the J gene end by 4 bases; junction bases not matched to a gene: 8. The CDR3 extends over 14 amino acids. Looked up from germline, CDR1 is SQVTM and CDR2 is ANQGSEA. As DNA, the CDR3 is TGCAGCGTTGAATCGGGCGGGAGTCCGTACGAGCAGTACTTC. Encoded protein: CSVESGGSPYEQYF.

The chain combines TRBV7-9 with TRBJ2-1; 12 nucleotides align to TRBD1. V shed 5 bases and J 8 bases; nucleotides not matched to a gene: 7. This CDR3 is built from 15 residues. Germline CDR1 is SEHNR and CDR2 is FQNEAQ (reference sequence). This chain's CDR3 is CASSHRDRGLDEQFF. The CDR3 DNA is TGTGCCAGCAGCCACCGGGACAGGGGGCTAGATGAGCAGTTCTTC.

The chain carries TRBV19 and TRBJ2-7, with D hard to call. The CDR3 sequence is 13 residues long. The germline V and J ends were trimmed by 4 bases and 3 bases, with 10 bases remaining between them. Germline CDR1 reads LNHDA; CDR2 reads SQIVND (reference sequence). In DNA form, the CDR3 reads TGTGCCAGTAGTACCTCACCTCGCTACGAGCAGTACTTC. This gives the protein CASSTSPRYEQYF.

This clone was counted between two and nine times. The chain carries TRBV5-4 and TRBJ2-2; 8 bases match TRBD1. V dropped 4 bases and J dropped 4; count of bases not matched to a gene: 9. Looked up from germline, CDR1 is SGHNT and CDR2 is YYREEE (reference sequence). The CDR3 is 16 amino acids. The CDR3 loop is CASSLAGQGVTGELFF. The CDR3 DNA reads as TGTGCCAGCAGCCTTGCCGGACAGGGTGTCACCGGGGAGCTGTTTTTT.

The rearrangement uses TRBV29-1 and TRBJ2-1; TRBD2 matches at 12 bases. Trimming took 4 bases from V and 7 from J; bases not matched to a gene: 11. This CDR3 region has 16 residues. Germline V gene sequence: CDR1 SQVTM, CDR2 ANQGSEA. The CDR3 DNA is TGCAGCGTTGGGCGACTAGCGGGAGAAGCAGGGAATGAGCAGTTCTTC. The encoded protein is CSVGRLAGEAGNEQFF.